The clone carrying this T cell receptor (beta chain) has a handful of counts. The antigen is unknown. CDR3 length: 15 amino acids. V was trimmed by 4 bases and J by 7 bases, leaving 19 bases between them. Germline CDR1 and CDR2: SGHAT and FQNNGV. The data originate from a study of TIL therapy for anti-PD-1-resistant metastatic lung cancer. This was the immunoSEQ v3 assay. Repertoires were generated with immunoSEQ multiplex PCR, while TCRdb's copy carries only in-frame clones and drops some. The table lists under 70,000 clones, around nine tenths of them singletons. Noted time point: pre-treatment sample, taken before nivolumab and TIL therapy. Study observations and caveats: The baseline peripheral repertoire was partially replaced by infused TIL clonotypes that later decayed.

This TCR came from a person aged 25 to 80 with non-small cell lung cancer. Specimen: blood, collected at baseline. The J gene is TRBJ1-1, the V gene TRBV11-2, with D unresolved. The chain's CDR3 is CASSSQFSEGLEAFF. CDR3 DNA: TGTGCCAGCAGCTCGCAATTTTCAGAAGGTCTTGAAGCTTTCTTT.